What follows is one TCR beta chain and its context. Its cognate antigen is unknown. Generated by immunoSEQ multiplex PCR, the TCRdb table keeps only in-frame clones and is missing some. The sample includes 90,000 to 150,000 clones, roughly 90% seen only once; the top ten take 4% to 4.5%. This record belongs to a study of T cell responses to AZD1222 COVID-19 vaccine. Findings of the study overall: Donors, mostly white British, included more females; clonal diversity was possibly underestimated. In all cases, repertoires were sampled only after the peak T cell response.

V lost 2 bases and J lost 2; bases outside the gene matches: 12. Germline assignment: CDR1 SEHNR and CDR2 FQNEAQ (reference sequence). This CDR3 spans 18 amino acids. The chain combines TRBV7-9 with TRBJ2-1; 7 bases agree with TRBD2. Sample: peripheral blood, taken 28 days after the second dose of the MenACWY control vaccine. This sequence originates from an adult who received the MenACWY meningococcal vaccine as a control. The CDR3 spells CASSLRLAAQLTYNEQFF. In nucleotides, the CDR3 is TGTGCCAGCAGCTTAAGGCTAGCGGCACAATTAACCTACAATGAGCAGTTCTTC.